What follows are 16 T cell receptor beta chains derived from one specimen sequenced in a study of regulatory T cells in long-lasting Graves disease. Indicated time point: newly diagnosed GD, antithyroid drugs for less than 3 months. Extracted RNA from PBMCs served as the source of the TCR library. Through Arm-PCR of CDR3 regions and iRepertoire HTBI primers, TCR beta libraries were built. TCRdb itself ran the multiplex PCR reads through MiXCR, one entry per CDR3 protein. The table includes 350,000 to 400,000 distinct CDR3 sequences, roughly 16% detected once. Here the sequenced sample was peripheral blood mononuclear cells (PBMCs), taken at new diagnosis, from a patient treated with antithyroid drugs. The receptors derive from a female donor with Graves disease.

The genes are TRBV29-1 and TRBJ2-1; perhaps TRBD2 as D (6 bases). Germline V lookup: CDR1 SQVTM, CDR2 ANQGSEA. Trimming removed 6 bases at V and 0 bases at J, with 18 bases between. This CDR3 region has 16 residues. CDR3 sequence reads: CSVPPPGESSYNEQFF. CDR3 nucleotide sequence: TGCAGCGTCCCTCCCCCGGGAGAAAGCTCCTACAATGAGCAGTTCTTC.

Here the CDR3 reads CASSTRDRTLNTGELFF. In nucleotides, the CDR3 is TGCGCCAGCAGCACCCGGGACAGGACCCTAAACACCGGGGAGCTGTTTTTT. V and J are TRBV5-1 and TRBJ2-2; 8 nucleotides agree with TRBD1. The germline CDR1 and CDR2 sequences are SGHRS and YFSETQ. The CDR3 spans 17 residues. Unmatched junction bases numbered 10, after V lost 4 bases and J lost 2 bases.

Many counts were recorded for this clonotype. The chain joins TRBV5-1 to TRBJ1-5; 8 nucleotides line up with TRBD1. CDR1 is SGHRS and CDR2 is YFSETQ in the germline V gene. V shed 5 bases, J shed 10 bases, and the junction held 17 bases outside the gene matches. The length of the CDR3 is 16 residues. The CDR3 DNA is TGCGCCAGCAGTGTCGGGACAGGTTTTTGGGGAGGACCCCAGCATTTT. It is translated as CASSVGTGFWGGPQHF.

This clonotype was observed at least ten times. The chain recombines TRBV27 with TRBJ2-1, with TRBD2 identical over 8 bases. The trim removed 7 bases at V and 0 bases at J, leaving 8 bases unmatched. This CDR3 has 16 amino acids. Germline V gene sequence: CDR1 MNHEY, CDR2 SMNVEV (reference sequence). DNA for the CDR3: TGTGCCAGCAAGGGGGAAGGGACTAGCTCCTACAATGAGCAGTTCTTC. Its protein is CASKGEGTSSYNEQFF.

This clonotype was recorded at least ten times. This chain connects TRBV7-3 to TRBJ2-1; the D gene is possibly TRBD1 (6 bases). The CDR3 consists of 15 residues. V shed 1 base and J shed 4 bases, with 11 bases lying between them. Germline V CDR1 and CDR2: SGHTA, FQGTGA. The CDR3 DNA is TGTGCCAGCAGCTTAATGGACAGCCAGTACAATGAGCAGTTCTTC. This codes for CASSLMDSQYNEQFF. Drawing the rest from reference TRBV7-3 and TRBJ2-1, the complete variable domain is GAGVSQTPSNKVTEKGKYVELRCDPISGHTALYWYRQSLGQGPEFLIYFQGTGAADDSGLPNDRFFAVRPEGSVSTLKIQRTERGDSAVYLCASSLMDSQYNEQFFGPGTRLTVL.

This clonotype was found many times. The chain carries TRBV5-5 and TRBJ2-7, with D perhaps assigned TRBD1 or TRBD2 (5 bases each). Germline CDR1 SGHKS, CDR2 YYEKEE (reference sequence). Trimming shortened V by 4 bases and J by 0 bases, and 8 bases separated the two germline ends. This CDR3 spans 13 amino acids. The CDR3 here is CASSRDVSYEQYF. The CDR3 DNA follows: TGTGCCAGCAGCCGGGACGTCTCCTACGAGCAGTACTTC.

This clonotype occurred a few times. The rearrangement uses TRBV7-9 and TRBJ1-3; D ambiguous. The CDR3 runs 16 residues. The germline gives CDR1 SEHNR, CDR2 FQNEAQ (reference sequence). V lost 0 bases and J 4 bases, leaving 13 bases between the germline ends. As DNA, the CDR3 is TGTGCCAGCAGCTTAGCCGCTTCTTTAGCCGGAAACACCATATATTTT. The encoded protein is CASSLAASLAGNTIYF.

This clonotype showed up many times. The V and J genes are TRBV7-9 and TRBJ2-2; the D is unclear. The V gene lost 2 bases and the J gene lost 6 bases, with 10 bases spanning the gap. There are 14 residues in the CDR3. The V gene's germline CDR1 is SEHNR and CDR2 FQNEAQ (reference sequence). CDR3 nucleotides: TGTGCCAGCAGCTTAACACTATCTCCCGGGGAGCTGTTTTTT. Its translation is CASSLTLSPGELFF.

In its sample, this clonotype was seen many times. The chain is built from TRBV12-3 or TRBV12-4 and TRBJ1-2, with TRBD1 matching 8 bases. Trimming removed 5 bases from V and 4 bases from J; junction bases left unmatched: 3. The CDR3 is made up of 13 amino acids. This CDR3 reads CASSGQGGYGYTF. For the CDR3, the DNA is TGTGCCAGCAGTGGACAGGGCGGCTATGGCTACACCTTC.

J is TRBJ2-4 and V is TRBV3-1; D is ambiguous. The CDR3 totals 16 residues. The V and J ends lost 0 bases and 4 bases respectively, with 13 bases between them. CDR1 LGHDT and CDR2 YNNKEL come from the germline V gene (reference sequence). For the CDR3, the DNA is TGTGCCAGCAGCCAAGAGGGTAGCAGAGGAAAAAACATTCAGTACTTC. Residues: CASSQEGSRGKNIQYF.

This clonotype was observed at least ten times. This rearrangement joins TRBV29-1 to TRBJ2-5, with 8 bases matching TRBD1. With V trimmed by 6 bases and J by 5 bases, 11 bases remained unmatched. CDR3 size: 14 residues. Per germline, CDR1 SQVTM and CDR2 ANQGSEA. The CDR3 DNA reads TGCAGCGTCGAGCCCAGGGGGCTGAAGGAGACCCAGTACTTC. Encoded protein: CSVEPRGLKETQYF.

This clonotype was seen ten or more times. The rearrangement joins TRBV5-1 to TRBJ2-1; unclear D gene. CDR3 length: 13 residues. The germline V gene encodes CDR1 SGHRS and CDR2 YFSETQ. Trimming shortened V by 3 bases and J by 8 bases, and 12 bases separated the two germline ends. The CDR3 region is CASSSARWDEQFF. The CDR3 region has the DNA TGCGCCAGCAGCTCGGCAAGGTGGGATGAGCAGTTCTTC.

At least ten counts were recorded for this clonotype. The chain couples TRBV5-1 to TRBJ2-7; no firm D call. The CDR3 is 15 amino acids. The V gene's germline CDR1 is SGHRS and CDR2 YFSETQ. The germline V and J ends were trimmed by 4 bases and 1 base, with 15 bases remaining between them. CDR3: CASSPSIGTSYEQYF. The CDR3 DNA reads as TGCGCCAGCAGCCCAAGTATCGGCACATCCTACGAGCAGTACTTC.

The rearrangement links TRBV6-5 to TRBJ2-1, with 9 bases aligning to TRBD2. The CDR3 is 16 residues long. V trimming: 4 bases; J trimming: 8 bases; junction bases outside the gene matches: 12. Germline CDR1 and CDR2: MNHEY and SVGAGI. The CDR3 reads CASSSRVAGDLHEQFF. The CDR3 coding sequence is TGTGCCAGCAGTTCGCGTGTAGCGGGGGACCTACATGAGCAGTTCTTC.

This clonotype was seen many times. CDR3 sequence: CASSLSKGLGQGVSTDTQYF. As DNA, the CDR3 is TGTGCCAGCAGTTTATCGAAGGGGTTGGGCCAGGGGGTGTCGACAGATACGCAGTATTTT. The chain joins TRBV27 to TRBJ2-3; 7 bases agree with TRBD1. Per the germline V gene, CDR1 is MNHEY and CDR2 is SMNVEV (reference sequence). V dropped 0 bases and J dropped 3; count of bases not matched to a gene: 18. This CDR3 is built from 20 residues.

The V and J genes are TRBV6-2 or TRBV6-3 and TRBJ1-5, with D unresolved. Trimming removed 6 bases at V and 6 bases at J, with 12 bases between. Germline V gene data show CDR1 as MNHEY and CDR2 as SVGEGT. The CDR3 has 13 residues. This CDR3 reads CASSRDGVQPQHF. The CDR3 DNA reads TGTGCCAGCAGCCGAGACGGGGTTCAGCCCCAGCATTTT.